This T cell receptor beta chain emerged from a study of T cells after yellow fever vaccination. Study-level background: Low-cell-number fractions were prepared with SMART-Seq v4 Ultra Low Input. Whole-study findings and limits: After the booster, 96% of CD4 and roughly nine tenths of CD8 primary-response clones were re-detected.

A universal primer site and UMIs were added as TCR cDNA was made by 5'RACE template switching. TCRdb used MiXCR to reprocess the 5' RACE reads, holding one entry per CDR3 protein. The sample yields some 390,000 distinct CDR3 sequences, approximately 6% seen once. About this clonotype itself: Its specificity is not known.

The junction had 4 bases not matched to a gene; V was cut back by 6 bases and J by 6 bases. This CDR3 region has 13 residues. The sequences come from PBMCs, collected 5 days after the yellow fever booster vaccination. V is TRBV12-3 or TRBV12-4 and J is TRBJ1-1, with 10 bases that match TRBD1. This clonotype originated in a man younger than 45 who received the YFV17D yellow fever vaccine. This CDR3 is CASSRGQGAEAFF. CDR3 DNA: TGTGCCAGCAGCCGTGGACAGGGGGCTGAAGCTTTCTTT.